These 27 T cell receptor beta chains were sequenced from one sample in a study of vaccination effects on CD4 cells after COVID-19. Produced via immunoSEQ multiplex PCR; TCRdb's table is partial and in-frame only. The sample shows under 40,000 clones, approximately 80% of them seen only once. Their target antigens are unknown. Peptide-pool stimulation followed by sequencing identified expanded antigen-specific CD4+ clonotypes in the ViraFEST assay. It was after more than 8 days of culture that CD4+ T cells were isolated. All participants had two doses of either the BNT162b2 or mRNA-1273 vaccine. The sequenced sample was CD4+ T cells from PBMCs cultured with HCoV-NL63 spike peptides, obtained after COVID-19 vaccination. The source of these receptors is a human donor who received a COVID-19 vaccine. Some clones in this sample may be carry-over from other donors' samples.

CDR3 loop: CASSLLQETQYF. In DNA form, the CDR3 reads TGTGCCAGCAGTCTCCTTCAAGAGACCCAGTACTTC. J is TRBJ2-5 and V is TRBV2; D gene ambiguous. Germline assignment: CDR1 SNHLY and CDR2 FYNNEI. CDR3 size: 12 residues. Trimming left V 5 bases short and J 2 bases short, with 6 bases between.

V usage is TRBV28 and J usage is TRBJ2-7, with D possibly being TRBD2 (5 bases). Germline CDR1 MDHEN, CDR2 SYDVKM. This CDR3 contains 11 residues. V lost 7 bases to trimming and J lost 4 bases, with 8 bases between them. Written as DNA, the CDR3 is TGTGCCAGCACACGGGGTTACGAGCAGTACTTC. Residues: CASTRGYEQYF.

A single count supports this clone. The CDR3 region is CASRQGHNTGELFF. Written as DNA, the CDR3 is TGTGCCAGCAGACAAGGACATAACACCGGGGAGCTGTTTTTT. V usage is TRBV11-3 and J usage is TRBJ2-2, with D perhaps TRBD1 (5 bases). CDR1 and CDR2 (germline): SGHNT, YENEEA. The CDR3 extends over 14 amino acids. V lost 6 bases to trimming and J lost 2 bases, with 10 bases between them.

The genes are TRBV30 and TRBJ1-5; possibly TRBD1 for D (5 bases). The V end was cut by 6 bases, the J end by 0 bases, with 6 bases between. This CDR3 is 12 amino acids long. CDR1 GTSNPN and CDR2 SVGIG come from the germline V gene (reference sequence). The CDR3 spells CACDSSNQPQHF. In DNA form, the CDR3 reads TGTGCCTGCGACAGTAGCAATCAGCCCCAGCATTTT.

This chain joins TRBV10-1 and TRBJ2-2, with a tentative D call TRBD2 (6 bases). Trimming stripped 3 bases from V and 0 bases from J, with 8 bases between. The CDR3 contains 15 residues. Germline V gives CDR1 WNHNN, CDR2 SYGVQD (reference sequence). CDR3 region: CASSDGGTNTGELFF. The CDR3 DNA reads TGCGCCAGCAGTGATGGCGGGACGAACACCGGGGAGCTGTTTTTT.

The chain links TRBV4-1 to TRBJ2-1; 7 positions agree with TRBD1. Per germline, CDR1 MGHRA and CDR2 YSYEKL. The CDR3 consists of 16 residues. Trimming at V came to 4 bases and at J to 5 bases, leaving 11 bases not matched to a gene. The CDR3, as DNA: TGCGCCAGCAGCCGAGATCCAGGGGGTGTCCACAATGAGCAGTTCTTC. It yields the protein CASSRDPGGVHNEQFF.

This chain links TRBV5-5 with TRBJ2-7; weak D call: TRBD1 (5 bases). Looked up from germline, CDR1 is SGHKS and CDR2 is YYEKEE (reference sequence). The V gene lost 4 bases and the J gene lost 5 bases, with 22 bases spanning the gap. This CDR3 is built from 16 residues. DNA for the CDR3: TGTGCCAGCAGCCCGCAGATGAATTTGCAGGGCAACGAGCAGTACGTC. It specifies CASSPQMNLQGNEQYV.

The chain couples TRBV19 to TRBJ2-1, with 12 bases that match TRBD2. CDR3 size: 16 residues. V lost 5 bases to trimming and J lost 4 bases; unmatched junction nucleotides: 6. Per germline, CDR1 LNHDA and CDR2 SQIVND (reference sequence). The CDR3 DNA follows: TGTGCCAGTAGTCGGTCCCTAGCGGGGGGGTACAATGAGCAGTTCTTC. Translated: CASSRSLAGGYNEQFF.

This clone was detected a few times. The gene calls are TRBV24-1 and TRBJ2-1, with D maybe TRBD2 (7 bases). There are 16 residues in the CDR3. The germline V gene encodes CDR1 KGHDR and CDR2 SFDVKD. Trimming shortened V by 7 bases and J by 2 bases, and 17 bases separated the two germline ends. The CDR3 DNA reads as TGTGCCACCAGGGACAGTAAGGGGAGGGCCTACAATGAGCAGTTCTTC. It yields the protein CATRDSKGRAYNEQFF.

This clone has just one count. The chain links TRBV29-1 to TRBJ2-4; 15 nucleotides match TRBD2. The V segment lost 6 bases and the J segment 3 bases; nucleotides outside the gene matches: 9. The germline gives CDR1 SQVTM, CDR2 ANQGSEA. The length of the CDR3 is 17 residues. The CDR3 loop reads CSVRGTSGGLDKNIQYF. The CDR3 coding sequence is TGCAGCGTCCGCGGGACTAGCGGGGGGCTAGACAAAAACATTCAGTACTTC.

This chain links TRBV10-2 with TRBJ1-4; 9 nucleotides line up with TRBD1. Germline lookup yields CDR1 WSHSY and CDR2 SAAADI. The CDR3 spans 15 residues. J was trimmed by 5 bases and V by 9 bases; bases with no gene match: 10. CDR3 DNA sequence: TGCGCCAGTGGAGTAGCCGGGACAGGGAATGAAAAACTGTTTTTT. Translation gives CASGVAGTGNEKLFF.

The CDR3 is CASSGLRVKRLNTGELFF. CDR3 DNA: TGTGCCAGCAGCGGATTGAGGGTAAAGCGCTTAAACACCGGGGAGCTGTTTTTT. The chain combines TRBV7-2 with TRBJ2-2; D perhaps matches TRBD2 (5 bases). From germline, CDR1 is SGHTA and CDR2 FQGNSA. Trimming removed 5 bases at V and 2 bases at J, with 21 bases between. The CDR3 runs to 18 residues.

The rearrangement uses TRBV7-2 and TRBJ2-3, with unresolved D. The germline CDR1 and CDR2 sequences are SGHTA and FQGNSA. Trimming took off 0 bases at V and 4 bases at J, with 5 bases between the two ends. This CDR3 region has 13 residues. The CDR3 DNA reads TGTGCCAGCAGCTTAGCTGGGCCAGATACGCAGTATTTT. As protein: CASSLAGPDTQYF.

The chain has TRBV6-2 or TRBV6-3 and TRBJ2-7; 8 bases line up with TRBD1. Unmatched junction bases numbered 18, after V lost 4 bases and J lost 4 bases. CDR1 is MNHEY and CDR2 is SVGEGT in the germline V gene. The CDR3 runs 18 residues. This CDR3 is CASSFDSLRGPSIYEQYV. The CDR3 region has the DNA TGTGCCAGCAGTTTCGACTCCCTCAGGGGGCCGAGTATATACGAGCAGTACGTC.

The J gene is TRBJ2-3, the V gene TRBV5-6; 14 bases fit TRBD2. The germline gives CDR1 SGHDT, CDR2 YYEEEE. The CDR3 loop spans 15 amino acids. V shed 4 bases, J shed 5 bases, and the junction held 3 bases outside the gene matches. The CDR3 protein is CASSPGTSGGDTQYF. The CDR3 DNA is TGTGCCAGCAGCCCGGGGACTAGCGGGGGAGATACGCAGTATTTT. The variable domain in full, completed from reference TRBV5-6 and TRBJ2-3, reads DAGVTQSPTHLIKTRGQQVTLRCSPKSGHDTVSWYQQALGQGPQFIFQYYEEEERQRGNFPDRFSGHQFPNYSSELNVNALLLGDSALYLCASSPGTSGGDTQYFGPGTRLTVL.

V and J are TRBV2 and TRBJ1-1, with 8 bases identical to TRBD1. After removal of 6 bases from V and 4 bases from J, the junction contained 4 bases not matched to a gene. Germline loops: CDR1 SNHLY, CDR2 FYNNEI. This CDR3 spans 13 amino acids. For the CDR3, the DNA is TGTGCCAGCAGCGGACAGGGTCTCACTGAAGCTTTCTTT. Translation: CASSGQGLTEAFF.

The chain joins TRBV19 to TRBJ2-5; D unresolved. Looked up from germline, CDR1 is LNHDA and CDR2 is SQIVND (reference sequence). The CDR3 has 11 amino acids. V gave up 5 bases and J gave up 1 base, with 2 bases separating them. Here the CDR3 reads CASSVQETQYF. The CDR3 coding sequence is TGTGCCAGTAGTGTCCAAGAGACCCAGTACTTC.

This chain connects TRBV27 to TRBJ1-3; TRBD1 matches at 9 bases. Germline V CDR1 and CDR2: MNHEY, SMNVEV (reference sequence). V lost 6 bases to trimming and J lost 2 bases; unmatched junction nucleotides: 11. The CDR3 spans 17 residues. The CDR3 protein is CASRPGTGTRAGNTIYF. For the CDR3, the DNA is TGTGCCAGCAGGCCCGGGACAGGGACGAGGGCTGGAAACACCATATATTTT.

The chain is built from TRBV29-1 and TRBJ1-2; D remains ambiguous. Germline CDR1 is SQVTM and CDR2 is ANQGSEA. Trimming left V 7 bases short and J 3 bases short, with 15 bases between. The CDR3 sequence is 13 residues long. The CDR3 DNA follows: TGCAGCGCCCTCCTGGGCAGCCACTATGGCTACACCTTC. Translated: CSALLGSHYGYTF.

The rearrangement joins TRBV28 to TRBJ1-2; the match to TRBD1 covers 12 bases. V gave up 5 bases and J gave up 6 bases; unmatched junction bases: 7. Looked up from germline, CDR1 is MDHEN and CDR2 is SYDVKM. This CDR3 is built from 15 residues. CDR3 residues: CASSRPGTGGNGYTF. As DNA, the CDR3 is TGTGCCAGCAGTAGGCCCGGGACAGGGGGCAATGGCTACACCTTC.

The J gene is TRBJ1-5, the V gene TRBV27, with a possible D match to TRBD1 (5 bases). CDR1 is MNHEY and CDR2 is SMNVEV in the germline V gene (reference sequence). The CDR3 contains 17 residues. Trimming cost V 6 bases and J 5 bases, with 23 bases left between them. The CDR3 here is CASRSRYAGPDDQPQHF. The CDR3 DNA follows: TGTGCCAGCAGGAGTAGATACGCGGGGCCGGATGATCAGCCCCAGCATTTT.

This clone was counted a few times. The chain links TRBV30 to TRBJ1-6; the D gene is possibly TRBD1 (6 bases). Trimming removed 5 bases at V and 12 bases at J, with 17 bases between. Germline V lookup: CDR1 GTSNPN, CDR2 SVGIG (reference sequence). The CDR3 consists of 13 residues. The CDR3 sequence: CAWETGHGLPLHF. In nucleotides, the CDR3 is TGTGCCTGGGAAACAGGGCATGGATTACCCCTCCACTTT.

The chain couples TRBV9 to TRBJ2-3, with 7 bases fitting TRBD1. CDR3 length: 17 residues. Trimming cost V 3 bases and J 2 bases; bases outside gene matches: 12. Germline V gene lookup returns CDR1 SGDLS and CDR2 YYNGEE. DNA for the CDR3: TGTGCCAGCAGCGCCAGACAGGGAGCTCGGTACACAGATACGCAGTATTTT. Protein sequence: CASSARQGARYTDTQYF.

This chain links TRBV18 with TRBJ2-7; D not resolved. Trimming removed 4 bases at V and 0 bases at J, with 13 bases between. Germline CDR1 and CDR2: KGHSH and LQKENI. The CDR3 is 15 residues long. The CDR3 loop reads CASSLIADTSYEQYV. DNA of the CDR3: TGTGCCAGCTCACTTATAGCAGACACCTCCTACGAGCAGTACGTC.

The chain links TRBV5-5 to TRBJ1-3, with TRBD1 as a possible D gene (6 bases). Germline V gives CDR1 SGHKS, CDR2 YYEKEE (reference sequence). V gave up 3 bases and J gave up 2 bases, with 15 bases separating them. This CDR3 comprises 16 residues. Written as DNA, the CDR3 is TGTGCCAGCAGCTCCCTAGTCCGGGGGCCTGGAAACACCATATATTTT. Amino acids: CASSSLVRGPGNTIYF. The whole variable domain, remainder taken from reference TRBV5-5 and TRBJ1-3, is DAGVTQSPTHLIKTRGQQVTLRCSPISGHKSVSWYQQVLGQGPQFIFQYYEKEERGRGNFPDRFSARQFPNYSSELNVNALLLGDSALYLCASSSLVRGPGNTIYFGEGSWLTVV.

The chain combines TRBV19 with TRBJ1-5, with 8 bases lining up with TRBD1. The V segment lost 5 bases and the J segment 1 base; nucleotides outside the gene matches: 7. This CDR3 spans 16 amino acids. Germline loops: CDR1 LNHDA, CDR2 SQIVND (reference sequence). The CDR3 reads CASSLRTGISNQPQHF. In DNA form, the CDR3 reads TGTGCCAGTAGTCTCCGGACAGGGATAAGCAATCAGCCCCAGCATTTT.

This clone was counted once. CDR3 nucleotide sequence: TGTGCCACTCACGGAAGATTCTCCTACAATGAGCAGTTCTTC. As protein: CATHGRFSYNEQFF. The chain is built from TRBV21-1 and TRBJ2-1. TRBV21-1 is described as a pseudogene. This CDR3 region has 14 residues.